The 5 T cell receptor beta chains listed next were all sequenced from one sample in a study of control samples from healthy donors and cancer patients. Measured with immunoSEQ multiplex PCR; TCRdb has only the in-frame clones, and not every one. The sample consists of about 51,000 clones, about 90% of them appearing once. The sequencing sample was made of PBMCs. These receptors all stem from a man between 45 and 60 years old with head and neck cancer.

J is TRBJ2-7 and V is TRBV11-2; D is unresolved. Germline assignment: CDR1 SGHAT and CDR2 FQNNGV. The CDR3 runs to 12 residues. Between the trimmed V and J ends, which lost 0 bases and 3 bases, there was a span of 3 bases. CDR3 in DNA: TGTGCCAGCAGCTTAGAGGTCTACGAGCAGTACTTC. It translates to CASSLEVYEQYF.

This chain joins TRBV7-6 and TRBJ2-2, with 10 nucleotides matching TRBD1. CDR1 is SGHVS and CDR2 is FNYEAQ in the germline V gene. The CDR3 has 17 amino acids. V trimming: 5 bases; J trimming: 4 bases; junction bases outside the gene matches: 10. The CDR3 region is CASSTGQGSRGTGELFF. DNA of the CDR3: TGTGCCAGCAGCACGGGACAGGGGTCGCGCGGCACCGGGGAGCTGTTTTTT.

The CDR3 spells CASSHPRLAGDTQYF. In nucleotides, the CDR3 is TGTGCCAGCAGCCACCCTAGACTAGCGGGAGATACGCAGTATTTT. The chain has TRBV4-2 and TRBJ2-3, with 10 positions matching TRBD2. V was pared by 3 bases and J by 5 bases, with 5 bases of the junction left unmatched. Germline lookup yields CDR1 LGHNA and CDR2 YNFKEQ. The CDR3 contains 15 residues.

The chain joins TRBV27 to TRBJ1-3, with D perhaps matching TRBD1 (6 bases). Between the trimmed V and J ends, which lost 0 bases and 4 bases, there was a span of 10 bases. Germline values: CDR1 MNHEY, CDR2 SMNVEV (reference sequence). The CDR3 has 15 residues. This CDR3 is CASSLSAGVGNTIYF. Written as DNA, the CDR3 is TGTGCCAGCAGTTTATCGGCAGGGGTCGGAAACACCATATATTTT.

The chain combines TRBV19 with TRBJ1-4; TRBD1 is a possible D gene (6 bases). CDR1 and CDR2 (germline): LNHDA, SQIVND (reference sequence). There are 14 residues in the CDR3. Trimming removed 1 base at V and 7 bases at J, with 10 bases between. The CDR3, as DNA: TGTGCCAGTAGTATAGCGGCAGGGGTTGAAAAACTGTTTTTT. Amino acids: CASSIAAGVEKLFF.